This T cell receptor (beta chain) was found in a study of OX40 agonist ivuxolimab in advanced cancers. The CDR3 extends over 14 amino acids. Germline CDR1 is SGHVS and CDR2 is FQNEAQ. V was shortened by 5 bases and J by 2 bases, with 9 bases between the two germline ends. Generated by immunoSEQ multiplex PCR, the TCRdb table keeps only in-frame clones and is missing some. This sample has around 19,000 clones, with approximately 87% found just once. The sequence was obtained from an adult with an advanced solid tumor such as melanoma, head and neck, liver or kidney cancer. The V call is TRBV7-8, the J call TRBJ2-2; D not resolved. Sequenced material: CD4+ or CD8+ T cells sorted from blood, taken in a trial of the OX40 agonist ivuxolimab. This chain's CDR3 is CASSPDANTGELFF. CDR3 nucleotides: TGTGCCAGCAGCCCGGACGCCAACACCGGGGAGCTGTTTTTT. The full variable domain, in which reference TRBV7-8 and TRBJ2-2 provide the parts outside the CDR3, is GAGVSQSPRYKVAKRGQDVALRCDPISGHVSLFWYQQALGQGPEFLTYFQNEAQLDKSGLPSDRFFAERPEGSVSTLKIQRTQQEDSAVYLCASSPDANTGELFFGEGSRLTVL.